This entry lists 2 T cell receptor beta chains sequenced from one sample in a study of OX40 agonist ivuxolimab in advanced cancers. Sequencing used immunoSEQ multiplex PCR; TCRdb keeps in-frame clones, though not all of them. The sample shows about 90,000 clones, roughly 89% of them seen only once. Sequenced material: CD4+ or CD8+ T cells sorted from blood, taken in a trial of the OX40 agonist ivuxolimab. These receptors all come from an adult with an advanced solid tumor such as melanoma, head and neck, liver or kidney cancer.

V gene TRBV28 combines with J gene TRBJ2-7; 8 bases align to TRBD1. CDR3 length: 14 amino acids. Per the germline V gene, CDR1 is MDHEN and CDR2 is SYDVKM. V lost 5 bases and J lost 7; bases outside the gene matches: 10. The CDR3 loop is CASSRQGRSGEQYF. DNA for the CDR3: TGTGCCAGCAGTCGACAGGGGAGGTCGGGGGAGCAGTACTTC.

This clone was seen a few times. V and J are TRBV28 and TRBJ2-3; TRBD1 might be the D (7 bases). Per the germline V gene, CDR1 is MDHEN and CDR2 is SYDVKM. CDR3 length: 17 residues. The germline V and J ends were trimmed by 6 bases and 0 bases, with 19 bases remaining between them. In nucleotides, the CDR3 is TGTGCCAGCAGCTTCAGGGGGGACCTATTCAGCACAGATACGCAGTATTTT. This gives the protein CASSFRGDLFSTDTQYF.